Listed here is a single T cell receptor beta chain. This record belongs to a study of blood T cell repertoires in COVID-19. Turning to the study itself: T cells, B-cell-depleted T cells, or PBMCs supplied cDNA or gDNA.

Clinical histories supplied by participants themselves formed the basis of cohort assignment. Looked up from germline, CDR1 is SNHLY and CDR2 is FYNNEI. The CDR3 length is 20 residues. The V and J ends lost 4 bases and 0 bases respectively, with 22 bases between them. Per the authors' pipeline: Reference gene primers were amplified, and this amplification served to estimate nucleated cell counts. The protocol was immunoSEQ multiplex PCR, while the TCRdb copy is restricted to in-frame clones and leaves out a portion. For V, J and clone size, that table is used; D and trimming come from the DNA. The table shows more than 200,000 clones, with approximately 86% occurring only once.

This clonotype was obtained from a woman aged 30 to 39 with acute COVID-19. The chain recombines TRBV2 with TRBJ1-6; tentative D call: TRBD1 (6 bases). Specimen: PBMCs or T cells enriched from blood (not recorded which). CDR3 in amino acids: CASSVSGIVLGGSYNSPLHF. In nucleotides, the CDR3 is TGTGCCAGCAGTGTTTCAGGAATCGTCTTAGGGGGCTCCTATAATTCACCCCTCCACTTT.